What follows is one TCR beta chain and its context. Its antigen is not identified. Per the germline V gene, CDR1 is SGDLS and CDR2 is YYNGEE. This CDR3 is built from 12 residues. V was shortened by 3 bases and J by 10 bases, with 11 bases between the two germline ends. These data belong to a study of cytomegalovirus exposure and HLA in healthy donors. Notes on the study in general: Associated with cytomegalovirus, according to the listing, were around 170 TCR beta chains. A later analysis found first-cohort TCR clusters tended to co-occur in the 130 or so validation repertoires.

Sequencing used immunoSEQ multiplex PCR; TCRdb keeps in-frame clones, though not all of them. This sample yields about 170,000 clones, of which 90% to 97% are seen a single time; more than 0.7% belongs to the top ten. The chain combines TRBV9 with TRBJ2-1, with unresolved D. The TCR sequence derives from a woman under 30 in good health and CMV-seronegative. Sequenced input: PBMCs. The CDR3 spells CASSGVEVEQFF. The CDR3 nucleotides are TGTGCCAGCAGCGGAGTCGAGGTCGAGCAGTTCTTC.